A selection of T cell receptor beta chains follows, all from one sample in a study of CD8+ T cells in alopecia areata. Method: immunoSEQ multiplex PCR; TCRdb's copy keeps in-frame clones and lacks some. The sample lists about 190,000 clones, roughly 66% seen once, with approximately 0.97% in the top ten. Sample: CD4+ T cells sorted from blood, taken at week 24, from a patient treated with tofacitinib. The receptor source for this set is a human donor with alopecia areata. CDR3s include the opening cysteine and the closing phenylalanine or tryptophan. Fields, in order: D gene, V gene, J gene, clone size, CDR3 DNA, CDR3 protein. D genes are given only for firm matches. Size tells how often a clone was seen (once, few, many) or the class of an expanded clone, and some rows leave it out.

>TRBD2|TRBV10-3|TRBJ2-6|-
TGTGCCATCAGTGAGACAGGGACTAGCGGTGGGGCCAACGTCCTGACTTTC
CAISETGTSGGANVLTF
>-|TRBV10-1|TRBJ2-5|-
TGCGCCAGCAGGGAAGGGCCCTCAGGAGGGACCCAGTACTTC
CASREGPSGGTQYF
>TRBD1|TRBV9|TRBJ1-2|few
TGTGCCAGCAGCGTAGCTACAGGGGTTGCGTATGGCTACACCTTC
CASSVATGVAYGYTF
>-|TRBV27|TRBJ1-1|-
TGTGCCAGCAGTTTATATAGGAACACTGAAGCTTTCTTT
CASSLYRNTEAFF
>-|TRBV6-5|TRBJ1-2|-
TGTGCCAGCAGTCCCCGGCCAGGCTATGGCTACACCTTC
CASSPRPGYGYTF
>TRBD1|TRBV5-1|TRBJ1-5|few
TGCGCCAGCAGCCCGGGACAGGGGAATCAGCCCCAGCATTTT
CASSPGQGNQPQHF
>TRBD1|TRBV5-6|TRBJ1-6|-
TGTGCCAGCAGCTTGCCAGGGGGCACGGATTCACCCCTCCACTTT
CASSLPGGTDSPLHF
>-|TRBV18|TRBJ2-7|-
TGTGCCAGCTCCAGACGGGACCGCGCCTACGAGCAGTACTTC
CASSRRDRAYEQYF
>TRBD1|TRBV15|TRBJ1-2|-
TGTGCCACCAGCAGACCCGGACAGGGGAGACTCTATGGCTACACCTTC
CATSRPGQGRLYGYTF
>-|TRBV29-1|TRBJ2-7|few
TGCAGCGTTGGACATTTCCCCTACGAGCAGTACTTC
CSVGHFPYEQYF
>-|TRBV15|TRBJ1-6|-
TGTGCCACCAGCATCGGGGAGGAGAGAAATTCACCCCTCCACTTT
CATSIGEERNSPLHF
>-|TRBV10-3|TRBJ1-2|-
TGTGCCAGCCGGGGTGGGGGTGGCTACACCTTC
CASRGGGGYTF
>TRBD1|TRBV9|TRBJ2-7|once
TGTGCCAGCACTCAGGGACAGGGGGCGCAAAGTGTCTACGAGCAGTACTTC
CASTQGQGAQSVYEQYF
>-|TRBV7-2|TRBJ2-1|-
TGTGCCAGCAGCTTAATTAGGGGAAATGAGCAGTTCTTC
CASSLIRGNEQFF
>-|TRBV5-1|TRBJ2-3|-
TGCGCCAGCAGCTTGGGCGTGAGTACAGATACGCAGTATTTT
CASSLGVSTDTQYF
>-|TRBV5-1|TRBJ1-4|-
TGCGCCAGCAGCGGCGAGTTAAAGGGACAACTGTTTTTT
CASSGELKGQLFF
>-|TRBV30|TRBJ1-1|-
TGTGCCTGGAGATGGAGGGGTGTGAACACTGAAGCTTTCTTT
CAWRWRGVNTEAFF
>-|TRBV18|TRBJ2-1|-
TGTGCCAGCTCACCAGGGACGGAATACAATGAGCAGTTCTTC
CASSPGTEYNEQFF
>-|TRBV27|TRBJ1-2|few
TGTGCCAGCAGTTCCGCCGGGGAGGGCTACACCTTC
CASSSAGEGYTF
>TRBD1|TRBV11-2|TRBJ2-5|-
TGTGCCAGCAGCGTAGACCCGGGACAGCAAGAGACCCAGTACTTC
CASSVDPGQQETQYF
>-|TRBV30|TRBJ1-1|-
TGTGCCTGGAGAAGGGTAGGTGAAGCTTTCTTT
CAWRRVGEAFF
>-|TRBV6-5|TRBJ1-2|-
TGTGTCAGCAGTTACTCGGGCAGGGAGGCTGGCTACACCTTC
CVSSYSGREAGYTF
>-|TRBV30|TRBJ1-1|-
TGTGCCTGGAGTGTAGGGCATAGCACTGAAGCTTTCTTT
CAWSVGHSTEAFF
>TRBD1|TRBV10-2|TRBJ1-2|-
TGCGCCAGCAGTGCGTCGGGACAGATTAACTATGGCTACACCTTC
CASSASGQINYGYTF
>-|TRBV30|TRBJ1-1|-
TGTGCCTGGAGTGTATGGGGGGGAAGGGGGAACTACACTGAAGCTTTCTTT
CAWSVWGGRGNYTEAFF
>-|TRBV30|TRBJ2-2|-
TGTGCCTGGAGTGTCGTGGCAAGTGGAACCGGGGAGCTGTTTTTT
CAWSVVASGTGELFF
>-|TRBV7-2|TRBJ2-1|-
TGTGCCAGCAGCTTAGTTGGTACCGACAATGAGCAGTTCTTC
CASSLVGTDNEQFF
>-|TRBV7-2|TRBJ2-3|-
TGTGCCAGCAGCTTCGGGGGTAGGACAGATACGCAGTATTTT
CASSFGGRTDTQYF
>-|TRBV5-6|TRBJ1-1|few
TGTGCCAGCAGCCGCCGTTTGGGACTGAACACTGAAGCTTTCTTT
CASSRRLGLNTEAFF
>-|TRBV30|TRBJ2-7|-
TGTGCCTGGAGCAGTCAATCCTACGAGCAGTACTTC
CAWSSQSYEQYF
>-|TRBV6-4|TRBJ2-1|-
TGTGCCAGCAGCCGCTCCCAGGCTAGCTTCGGATACAATGAGCAGTTCTTC
CASSRSQASFGYNEQFF
>-|TRBV29-1|TRBJ2-3|-
TGCAGCGCTGCCCAGAGCACAGATACGCAGTATTTT
CSAAQSTDTQYF
>-|TRBV6-5|TRBJ2-6|once
TGTGCCAGCAGTTACGACTCTGGGGCCAACGTCCTGACTTTC
CASSYDSGANVLTF
>-|TRBV9|TRBJ2-3|few
TGTGCCAGCAGCGAACAGGGACTAGATACGCAGTATTTT
CASSEQGLDTQYF
>TRBD1|TRBV6-5|TRBJ1-2|-
TGTGCCAGCAGTTACTCTGGGACAGGCAACTATGGCTACACCTTC
CASSYSGTGNYGYTF
>-|TRBV30|TRBJ1-1|-
TGTGCCTGGAGTGGGCAGGGGAACACTGAAGCTTTCTTT
CAWSGQGNTEAFF
>-|TRBV30|TRBJ2-3|-
TGTGCCGCGACGGACGCCACAGATACGCAGTATTTT
CAATDATDTQYF